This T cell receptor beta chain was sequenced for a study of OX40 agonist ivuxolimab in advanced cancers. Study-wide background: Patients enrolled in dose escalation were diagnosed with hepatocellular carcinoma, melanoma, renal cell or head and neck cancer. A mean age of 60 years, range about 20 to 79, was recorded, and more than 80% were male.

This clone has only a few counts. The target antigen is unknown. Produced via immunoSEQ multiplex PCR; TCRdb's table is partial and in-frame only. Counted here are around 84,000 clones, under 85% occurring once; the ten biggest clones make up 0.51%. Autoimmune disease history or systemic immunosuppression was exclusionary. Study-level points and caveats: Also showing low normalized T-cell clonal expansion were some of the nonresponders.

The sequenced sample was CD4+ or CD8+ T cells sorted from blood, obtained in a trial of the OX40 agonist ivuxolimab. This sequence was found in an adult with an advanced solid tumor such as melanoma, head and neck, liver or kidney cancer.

For the CDR3, the DNA is TGTGCCAGTAGTACGGGCGGAGAGACCCAGTACTTC. It yields the protein CASSTGGETQYF. The chain carries TRBV19 and TRBJ2-5, with unresolved D. V was pared by 4 bases and J by 4 bases, with 7 bases between. CDR3 size: 12 residues. Germline CDR1 is LNHDA and CDR2 is SQIVND (reference sequence).